The table lists the clone carrying this TCR beta chain with a count of one. The antigen remains undetermined. The PCR used 60 Vbeta and 13 Jbeta primers. Some clones are missing from TCRdb's copy, which holds only in-frame ones; the method was immunoSEQ multiplex PCR. The data show 85,000 to 130,000 clones, about 75% seen once. The data derive from a study of cytomegalovirus exposure and HLA in healthy donors. Notes on the study in general: The authors later linked a missense DCLRE1C variant to TCR beta V- and J-gene trimming.

Germline V CDR1 and CDR2: SGHTA, FQGNSA. Trimming shortened V by 7 bases and J by 4 bases, and 19 bases separated the two germline ends. This CDR3 contains 15 residues. Input material: PBMCs. The TCR sequence derives from a man in his forties or fifties in good health and CMV-seronegative. The V and J genes are TRBV7-2 and TRBJ1-1; the D gene is possibly TRBD1 (6 bases). Here the CDR3 DNA reads TGTGCCAGCAACCCTGTGGGGGGGCAAGGCACTGAAGCTTTCTTT. Translating gives CASNPVGGQGTEAFF.